This T cell receptor (beta chain) was captured in a study of shared clonotypes between healthy human individuals (dated by TCRdb to the early 2020s). Background on the whole study: A couple of women and a few men aged 18 to 49 years were included in the cohort. For each donor, CD4 naive and CD4 memory were each given three plates, CD8 naive was given two plates, and CD8 memory was given one plate. To estimate repertoire size and how much clonotype sharing occurs between individuals, the study deeply sequenced the blood TCR repertoires of five healthy adults. Leukapheresis yielded between about 0.85 and 9.5 billion PBMCs per donor. To increase sequencing depth and limit assay-specific biases, TCR repertoire library preparation and sequencing were carried out by different laboratories using diverse techniques.

The CDR3 runs 14 residues from the cysteine to the phenylalanine. The only DNA kept is the CDR3, 42 bases in frame from the first base. CDR1 and CDR2 are read off the germline V gene as LGHNA and YSLEER. V lost 4 bases and J lost 4 bases; the stretch between them is 10 bases long. Using the deep immunoSEQ assay, TCR CDR3 regions were amplified from genomic DNA by multiplex PCR. For each cell subset, the extracted genomic DNA was distributed evenly across all wells of several immunoSEQ 96-well plates, and each plate served as one replicate. For sorted subsets, 150 to 250 ng genomic DNA, equal to about 30,000 T cell genomes, was loaded into each replicate PCR. Purified libraries were quantified with a Qubit 3.0 fluorometer, sized on a Bioanalyzer 2100, and re-quantified with the KAPA Library Quantification kit. Every immunoSEQ 96-well plate was sequenced on a dedicated single-read 150-cycle Illumina NextSeq 550 flow cell. From the authors' description of their analysis: Because only junctional sequences without quality scores were contained in the immunoSEQ output, filtering matching that applied to full-length reads could not be performed. Sequences were annotated with PyIR, a Python wrapper for IgBLAST v1.9, using IMGT germline references to assign V/J genes and CDR3. Reads with weak V/J assignments (E-value above 1e-6), missing CDR3, stop codons, out-of-frame junctions, or ambiguous translated residues were removed. V3J clonotypes were defined as sequences sharing an identical inferred V gene, J gene, and CDR3 amino acid sequence. Percentage overlap between repertoires was computed as shared unique clonotypes divided by the size of the smaller repertoire. Three approaches were used to assess repertoire richness: RTK rarefaction, the Chao1 estimator, and Recon v2.1 estimates of unobserved clonotypes. Generation probabilities for all TCRbeta clonotypes obtained by the gDNA method from a few donors were computed using OLGA. Held by TCRdb, this immuneACCESS table contains in-frame sequences only and omits some clones. Under half of the omission traces to an unresolved V gene where checked; the cause of the rest is unknown. Clone size and the V and J calls come from that table; the DNA yielded D and trimming. The sample yields around 2.3 million clones; roughly 95% were counted once. Of the sample, roughly 0.13% is held by the ten largest clones.

As regards this clone: It lacks a known antigen. Per-base qualities were not stored, and no clone one base away is much larger.

Summary of the overall study and its limitations: Even with the large sequencing depth, rarefaction of the sorted-subset datasets indicated that sequencing was incomplete. Around 5% of naive CD4, roughly 3.5% of naive CD8, around 2.3% of memory CD4, and approximately 0.4% of memory CD8 clonotypes were shared across a handful of donors. Naive subsets generally had larger estimated clonotype richness than memory subsets. Compared with non-shared clonotypes, clonotypes shared by all four sorted-subset donors had higher generation probabilities. Pairwise subsampling led to the expectation that sequencing depth would affect the degree of clonotype sharing among donors. Because the study included only a small number of donors, the genetic and exposure-history diversity represented was limited. Sampling was limited to blood, and TCR repertoires in tissue likely differ from TCR repertoires in blood.

The donors were healthy, HIV-negative adults with no recently reported acute infections or vaccinations. Every donor was a Caucasian adult residing in Nashville, Tennessee, USA. CD4+ T cells were enriched by magnetic negative selection; naive cells were then positively selected on CD45RA, and the negative fraction formed the memory subset. Blood was collected by leukapheresis, and PBMCs were isolated by Ficoll-Histopaque density gradient centrifugation and then cryopreserved in liquid nitrogen vapor phase. Analytical flow cytometry was used to check the purity and quantity of every magnetically sorted T cell population. Each sorted fraction had its genomic DNA isolated and then quantified by UV absorbance on a Nanodrop 2000c.

Sequencing was performed on naive CD4+ T cells sorted from blood. In the paper's terms, the cell subset or site label means: CD45RA+ positively selected. The chain links TRBV4-3 with TRBJ1-4; TRBD1 is possibly the D segment (6 matching bases). This receptor was obtained from a man in his late teens or twenties in good health. The DNA is as follows: TGCGCCAGCAGCCTCCAGGACAGTAATGAAAAACTGTTTTTT. It specifies CASSLQDSNEKLFF.